The clone carrying this TCR beta chain came up a few times. The target antigen is unknown. Likely unrecorded immune exposures existed in these nominally healthy donors. Germline V gene sequence: CDR1 MNHEY, CDR2 SMNVEV (reference sequence). V was pared by 0 bases and J by 1 base, with 8 bases between. This CDR3 region has 15 residues. The sample comes from a study of cytomegalovirus exposure and HLA in healthy donors. Study details: An early release of data contained about 85 million unique TCRs, which came from HLA-typed donors. Study findings and constraints: Researchers counted roughly 160 TCR beta chains as cytomegalovirus-associated. In vitro checks showed that a few CMV-associated chains really do target CMV antigens.

The PCR had 60 Vbeta and 13 Jbeta primers. TCRdb's table, derived via immunoSEQ multiplex PCR, lists solely in-frame clones and lacks some. The data contain 180,000 or so clones, approximately 80% of them singletons. V and J are TRBV27 and TRBJ2-3; a possible D gene is TRBD2 (6 bases). The clonotype originates from a girl aged 10-17 years in good health and CMV-seropositive. The sample comprised PBMCs. The CDR3 is CASSLSASGTDTQYF. CDR3 coding DNA: TGTGCCAGCAGTTTATCAGCTAGCGGCACAGATACGCAGTATTTT.